This T cell receptor (beta chain) was recorded in a study of human T cells and chemical hapten exposure. The wider study: Patch testing placed 0.01% DPC on the upper back, with readings at 6 days.

J lost 2 bases, V lost 5 bases, and 11 bases had no gene match. Germline V CDR1 and CDR2: MNHNY, SVGAGI (reference sequence). This CDR3 has 18 amino acids. The library tagged each cDNA molecule with unique molecular identifiers. The authors' processing: The median was around 88,000 TCRs per sample, ranging roughly 20,000 to 750,000. TCRdb redid the calling of the RACE reads with MiXCR, one entry per CDR3 protein. TCRdb, not the original authors, processed these V and J calls. The repertoire holds roughly 380,000 distinct CDR3 sequences, with approximately 5.1% as singletons. Time point here: pre-sensitization, week 0. Indicated treatment: therapeutic diphenylcyclopropenone sensitization with weekly scalp DPC. This clonotype has ten or more counts.

Specimen: whole blood, collected in connection with sensitization to the hapten diphenylcyclopropenone (DPC). The rearrangement uses TRBV6-6 and TRBJ2-3; the match to TRBD1 covers 12 bases. The TCR sequence derives from a woman between 50 and 59 years old with alopecia areata. Some clones in this sample may be carry-over from other donors' samples. CDR3 sequence (DNA): TGTGCCAGCAGTCTCCGGGACAGGGGGCGCGTATTCACAGATACGCAGTATTTT. This sequence encodes CASSLRDRGRVFTDTQYF.